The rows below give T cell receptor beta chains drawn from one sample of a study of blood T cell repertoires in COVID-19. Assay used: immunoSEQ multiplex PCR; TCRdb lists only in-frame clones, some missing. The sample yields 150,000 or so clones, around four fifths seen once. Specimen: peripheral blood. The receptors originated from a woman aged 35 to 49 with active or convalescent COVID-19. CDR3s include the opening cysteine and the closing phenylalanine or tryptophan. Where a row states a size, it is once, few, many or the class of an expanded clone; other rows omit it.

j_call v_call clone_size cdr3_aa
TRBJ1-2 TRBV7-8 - CASSLGGGGPNYGYTF
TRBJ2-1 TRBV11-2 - CASSAGTSGNEQFF
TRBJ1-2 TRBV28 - CASSRRGQLGGYGYTF
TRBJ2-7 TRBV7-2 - CASSLASGLQYF
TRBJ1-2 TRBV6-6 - CASSYGRDKGYTF
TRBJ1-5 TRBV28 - CASRVQGGQPQHF
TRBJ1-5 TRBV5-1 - CASSLTGMEQPQHF
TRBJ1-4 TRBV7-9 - CASSLPGVNEKLFF
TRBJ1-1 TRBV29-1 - CSVEEDRAYTEAFF
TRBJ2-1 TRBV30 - CAWSVLTLEQFF
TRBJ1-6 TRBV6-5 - CASSYDRSPLHF
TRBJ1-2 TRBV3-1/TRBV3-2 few CASSQSAGSGGYTF
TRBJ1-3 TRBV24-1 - CATSQGLSSGNTIYF
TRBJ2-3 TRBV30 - CASRLAGAPDTQYF
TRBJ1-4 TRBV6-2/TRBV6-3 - CASSHWTGNEKLFF
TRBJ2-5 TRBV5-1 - CASSFGTREETQYF
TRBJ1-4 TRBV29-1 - CSVEGGGGAREKLFF
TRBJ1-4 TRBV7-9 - CASSLLPVADEKLFF
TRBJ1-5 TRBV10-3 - CAISTGQGNQPQHF
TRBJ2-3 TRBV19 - CASSIRGSLGSDTQYF
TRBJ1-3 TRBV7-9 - CASSRGTDLSGNTIYF
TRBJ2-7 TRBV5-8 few CASSFYRLVRSYEQYF
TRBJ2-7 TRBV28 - CASSVGQGFLYEQYF
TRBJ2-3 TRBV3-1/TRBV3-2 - CASSQAYGGLDTQYF
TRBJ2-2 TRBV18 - CASSPQATGELFF
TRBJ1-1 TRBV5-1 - CASSLERGATEAFF
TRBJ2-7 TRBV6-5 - CASKLGGLAYEQYF
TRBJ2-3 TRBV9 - CASSVVPGGITDTQYF